This TCR beta chain was recorded in a study of CD8+CD57+ T cells in acquired aplastic anemia. Trimming pared 0 bases from V and 8 bases from J, leaving 25 bases between. Germline CDR1 reads SGHAT; CDR2 reads FQDESV (reference sequence). There are 18 residues in the CDR3. This clonotype was seen repeatedly, ten times or more. The use of genomic DNA as template underpinned the TCR beta VDJ and CDR3 profiling. One entry per CDR3 protein, called by TCRdb with MiXCR from the reads. The repertoire includes about 210,000 distinct CDR3 sequences, 30% to 40% of them detected once, and more than 0.95% sits in the top ten.

This clonotype was obtained from a human donor in good health, serving as a control. Material: sorted CD4+, CD8+, or CD8+CD57+ T cells (not recorded which) from PBMCs. This rearrangement joins TRBV11-1 to TRBJ1-2; D perhaps matches TRBD1 (5 bases). CDR3 amino acids: CASSLAPGRGPRGEGYTF. Here the CDR3 DNA reads TGTGCCAGCAGCTTAGCCCCAGGGAGAGGGCCGAGGGGTGAGGGCTACACCTTC.